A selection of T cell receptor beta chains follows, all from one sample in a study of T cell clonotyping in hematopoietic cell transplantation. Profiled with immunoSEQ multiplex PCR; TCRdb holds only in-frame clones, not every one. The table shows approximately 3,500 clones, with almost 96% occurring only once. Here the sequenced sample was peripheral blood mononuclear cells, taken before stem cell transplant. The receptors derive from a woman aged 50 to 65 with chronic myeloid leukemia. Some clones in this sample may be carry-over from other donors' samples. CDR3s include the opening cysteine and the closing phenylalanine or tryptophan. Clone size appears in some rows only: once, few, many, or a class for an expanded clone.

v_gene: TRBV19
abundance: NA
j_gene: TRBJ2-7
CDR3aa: CASSPVKDSYEQYF

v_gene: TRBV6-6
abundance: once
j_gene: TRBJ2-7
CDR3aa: CASSPNFYEQYF

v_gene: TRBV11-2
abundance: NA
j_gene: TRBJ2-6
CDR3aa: CASSHWSRRASGANVLTF

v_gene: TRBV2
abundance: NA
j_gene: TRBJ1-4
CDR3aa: CASSEGAGLGEKLFF

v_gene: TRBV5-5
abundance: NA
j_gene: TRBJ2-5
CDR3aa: CASSALGVEETQYF

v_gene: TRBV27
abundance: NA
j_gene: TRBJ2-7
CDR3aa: CASSLMTAGGAEQYF

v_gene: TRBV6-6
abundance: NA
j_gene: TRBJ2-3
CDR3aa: CASSRGGISDTQYF

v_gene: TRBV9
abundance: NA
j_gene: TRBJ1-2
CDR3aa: CASSVVPGADYGYTF

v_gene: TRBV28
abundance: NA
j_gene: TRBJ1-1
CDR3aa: CASSSSQGNTEAFF

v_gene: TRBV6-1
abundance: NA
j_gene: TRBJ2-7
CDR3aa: CASTEGGITYEQYF

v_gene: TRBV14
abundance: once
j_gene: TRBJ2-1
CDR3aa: CASSQEGGGYNEQFF

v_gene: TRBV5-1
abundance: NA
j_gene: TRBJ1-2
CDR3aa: CASSLAPDRGAGGYTF

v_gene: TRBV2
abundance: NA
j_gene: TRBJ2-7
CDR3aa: CASSEYYEQYF

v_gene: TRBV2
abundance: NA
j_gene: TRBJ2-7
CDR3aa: CASRGTSGGYEQYF

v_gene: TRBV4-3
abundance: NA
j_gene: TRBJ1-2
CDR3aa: CASSQDNRGTGYTF

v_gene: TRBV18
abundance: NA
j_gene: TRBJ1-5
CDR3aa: CASSHSGTENQPQHF

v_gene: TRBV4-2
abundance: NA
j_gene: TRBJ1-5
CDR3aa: CASSQARNQPQHF

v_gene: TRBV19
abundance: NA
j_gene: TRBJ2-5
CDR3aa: CASSIVAGKGETQYF

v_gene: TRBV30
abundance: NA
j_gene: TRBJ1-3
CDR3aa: CAWSSKGPHSGNTIYF

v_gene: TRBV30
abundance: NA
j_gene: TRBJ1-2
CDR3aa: CAWTIPPGDSYLDGYTF

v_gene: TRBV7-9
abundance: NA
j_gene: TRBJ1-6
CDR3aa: CASSITGDGSPLHF

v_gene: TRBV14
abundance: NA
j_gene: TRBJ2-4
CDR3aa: CASSQDRERIQYF

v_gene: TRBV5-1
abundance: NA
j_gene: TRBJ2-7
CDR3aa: CASSPGGTGYYEQYF

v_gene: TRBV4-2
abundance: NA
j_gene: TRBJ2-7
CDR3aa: CASSQRGSGYEQYF

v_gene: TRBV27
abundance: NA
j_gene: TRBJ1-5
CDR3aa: CASSLSQGFEPQHF

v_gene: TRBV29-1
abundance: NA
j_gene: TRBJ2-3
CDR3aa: CSVDGGTDTQYF

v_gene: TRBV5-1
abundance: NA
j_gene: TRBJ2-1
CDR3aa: CASSYQTGGYNEQFF

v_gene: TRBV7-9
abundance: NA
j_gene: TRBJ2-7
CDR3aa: CASSLTGVEQYF

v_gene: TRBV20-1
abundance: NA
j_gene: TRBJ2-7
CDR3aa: CSASLLREQYF

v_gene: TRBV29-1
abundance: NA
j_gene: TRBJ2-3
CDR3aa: CSVEGGVSGADTQYF

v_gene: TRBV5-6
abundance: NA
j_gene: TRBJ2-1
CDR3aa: CASSFIAGETNEQFF

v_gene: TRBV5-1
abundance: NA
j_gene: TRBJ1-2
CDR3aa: CASSSTGNYGYTF

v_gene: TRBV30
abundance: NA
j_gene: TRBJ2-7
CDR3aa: CAWSAGQGAGEQYF

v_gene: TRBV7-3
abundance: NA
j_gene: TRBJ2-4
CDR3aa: CASSLTGQSWDIQYF

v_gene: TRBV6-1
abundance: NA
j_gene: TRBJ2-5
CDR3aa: CASSEGLQETQYF

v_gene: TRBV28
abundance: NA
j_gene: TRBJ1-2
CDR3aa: CASNIQGANYGYTF

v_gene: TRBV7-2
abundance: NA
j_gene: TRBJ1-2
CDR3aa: CASSLFREGYTF

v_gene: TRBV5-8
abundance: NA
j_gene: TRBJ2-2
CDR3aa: CASSLSQGIGELFF

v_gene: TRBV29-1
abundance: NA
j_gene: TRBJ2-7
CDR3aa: CSVEVGPEQYF

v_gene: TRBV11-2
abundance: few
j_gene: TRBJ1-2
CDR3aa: CASSPGQGTNYGYTF